This note documents a single T cell receptor (beta chain) sequence. Its matching antigen is unknown. Germline V gene lookup returns CDR1 MNHEY and CDR2 SMNVEV (reference sequence). The V and J ends lost 6 bases and 4 bases, in that order; junction bases with no gene match: 4. This CDR3 region has 14 residues. The sample is drawn from a study of cytomegalovirus exposure and HLA in healthy donors. Assay: immunoSEQ multiplex PCR; the TCRdb copy retains only in-frame clones and omits some. The sample includes around 130,000 clones, approximately 89% of them seen just once. Whole-study findings and limits: In vitro checks showed that a few CMV-associated chains really do target CMV antigens. The listing of 150 to 200 TCR beta chains classed them as cytomegalovirus-associated.

The chain is built from TRBV27 and TRBJ1-4; TRBD1 agrees at 8 bases. The sequence derives from a man in his thirties or forties in good health and CMV-seronegative. The material sequenced was PBMCs. The CDR3 DNA reads TGTGCCAGCAGGAAGACAGGGGTTAATGAAAAACTGTTTTTT. It encodes CASRKTGVNEKLFF.